The 10 T cell receptor beta chains in this list originate from one sample, sequenced in a study of T-cell reconstitution after alpha-beta-depleted transplantation in children (TCRdb year 2016). To prepare the library, PCR was applied. The run used an Illumina HiSeq 2500. To normalize quantification of the TCRbeta repertoire, the TCR libraries were built with molecular barcoding that relied on unique molecular identifiers. Using fastp trimming at Q25 and MiXCR clonotype assembly, TCRdb reanalyzed the public sequencing data and kept in-frame beta chains. Rows merge per CDR3 protein into single entries with the most common DNA and genes. This sample is represented by around 410,000 distinct CDR3 sequences; 11% of them were singletons. The ten largest clones capture 5% to 6.5% of the sample. The sequencing used PBMCs from the stem cell graft donor, collected from the stem cell graft. These receptors originate from a human donor who donated a stem cell graft to a child with acute myeloid leukemia.

This clonotype was seen only a few times. The chain links TRBV12-3 or TRBV12-4 to TRBJ2-5; D may correspond to TRBD1 or TRBD2 (5 bases each). The CDR3 covers 14 residues. V gave up 7 bases and J gave up 2 bases, with 14 bases separating them. CDR3 DNA: TGTGCCAGCACCCCGAGGGGAGTACAAGAGACCCAGTACTTC. Its translation is CASTPRGVQETQYF.

In this sample, this clonotype turned up many times. J is TRBJ2-7 and V is TRBV20-1, with D possibly matching TRBD2 (6 bases). Germline V gives CDR1 DFQATT, CDR2 SNEGSKA (reference sequence). The CDR3 runs 14 residues. V was clipped by 3 bases and J by 3 bases, with 15 bases between them. The DNA for the CDR3 is TGCAGTGCTAGTAGAGGGTCTAGCGACTACGAGCAGTACTTC. It encodes CSASRGSSDYEQYF.

The chain links TRBV10-3 to TRBJ1-2; TRBD1 agrees at 7 bases. Germline trimming cut 1 base from V and 6 bases from J; bases unmatched to any gene: 5. This CDR3 has 14 residues. Germline-derived CDR1 and CDR2 are ENHRY and SYGVKD. As DNA, the CDR3 is TGTGCCATCAGTGAGTTAGTAGGGGGCCATGGCTACACCTTC. Translated, it gives CAISELVGGHGYTF.

This clonotype occurred many times. The V and J genes are TRBV5-1 and TRBJ1-6; D remains ambiguous. Trimming pared 4 bases from V and 7 bases from J, leaving 15 bases between. This CDR3 is 15 amino acids long. The germline CDR1 and CDR2 sequences are SGHRS and YFSETQ. In DNA form, the CDR3 reads TGCGCCAGCAGCCCCGGGCTGGGAGGAAATTCACCCCTCCACTTT. It encodes CASSPGLGGNSPLHF.

This clonotype was counted between two and nine times. The chain links TRBV30 to TRBJ2-2; D is ambiguous. The CDR3 totals 14 residues. Germline CDR1 is GTSNPN and CDR2 is SVGIG (reference sequence). V lost 4 bases and J 5 bases, leaving 14 bases between the germline ends. The CDR3 DNA follows: TGTGCCTGGAATCCGGTTGCCCGGACCGGGGAGCTGTTTTTT. Encoded protein: CAWNPVARTGELFF. Using reference TRBV30 and TRBJ2-2 for the parts outside the CDR3, the full variable domain is SQTIHQWPATLVQPVGSPLSLECTVEGTSNPNLYWYRQAAGRGLQLLFYSVGIGQISSEVPQNLSASRPQDRQFILSSKKLLLSDSGFYLCAWNPVARTGELFFGEGSRLTVL.

The table lists this clonotype with a few counts. The V call is TRBV7-8, the J call TRBJ1-6, with TRBD1 matching 11 bases. The CDR3 extends over 17 amino acids. Germline CDR1 SGHVS, CDR2 FQNEAQ. The V segment lost 1 base and the J segment 14 bases; nucleotides outside the gene matches: 13. The CDR3 loop is CASSLVVGTGGTAALHF. The CDR3 coding sequence is TGTGCCAGCAGCTTAGTTGTGGGGACAGGGGGAACAGCGGCCCTCCACTTT.

The chain combines TRBV12-3 or TRBV12-4 with TRBJ2-1; 8 bases are shared with TRBD2. This CDR3 spans 14 amino acids. The trim removed 4 bases at V and 8 bases at J, leaving 7 bases unmatched. CDR3 coding DNA: TGTGCCAGCAGTTCCCCGGGAGGGCCCTATGAGCAGTTCTTC. Its protein product is CASSSPGGPYEQFF.

The sample holds a few counts of this clonotype. The rearrangement links TRBV5-1 to TRBJ2-1; D is uncertain. Germline V gives CDR1 SGHRS, CDR2 YFSETQ. The germline V and J ends were trimmed by 4 bases and 0 bases, with 14 bases remaining between them. The CDR3 contains 16 residues. The CDR3 DNA reads as TGCGCCAGCAGCCCGGGCGGTCTCCCCTCCTACAATGAGCAGTTCTTC. Translating it yields CASSPGGLPSYNEQFF.

This clonotype was seen more than once but under ten times. The CDR3 spells CSVELGLGETQYF. The CDR3 region has the DNA TGCAGCGTTGAATTGGGGCTGGGGGAGACCCAGTACTTC. The chain carries TRBV29-1 and TRBJ2-5; D might be TRBD1 (5 bases). Germline assignment: CDR1 SQVTM and CDR2 ANQGSEA. The CDR3 loop spans 13 amino acids. Trimming left V 2 bases short and J 5 bases short, with 12 bases between.

In this sample, this clonotype turned up many times. The V call is TRBV9, the J call TRBJ2-4; the D is unclear. The ends were cut back, 3 bases at V and 1 base at J, with 11 bases in the middle. CDR3 length: 15 amino acids. Germline-derived CDR1 and CDR2 are SGDLS and YYNGEE. CDR3 region: CASSETMGAKNIQYF. The CDR3 DNA follows: TGTGCCAGCAGCGAGACAATGGGGGCCAAAAACATTCAGTACTTC.